The 17 T cell receptor beta chains reported below all come from one sample, sequenced in a study of CD4 T cells in relation to SARS-CoV-2 and coronaviruses. The antigens of these receptors remain unknown. Profiled with immunoSEQ multiplex PCR; TCRdb holds only in-frame clones, not every one. This sample has 15,000 to 19,000 clones, with approximately 80% found just once. The unexposed donors gave CD4+ T cells in about 2010-2019, prior to COVID-19. After 10 to 11 days of culture, CD4+ T cells were isolated. The material sequenced was CD4+ T cells from PBMCs, cultured in vitro. Receptors were obtained from a human donor in good health.

The chain carries TRBV18 and TRBJ2-3; D is unresolved. V gave up 4 bases and J gave up 3 bases, with 5 bases separating them. The CDR3 consists of 12 residues. CDR1 and CDR2 from the germline V gene are KGHSH and LQKENI. DNA of the CDR3: TGTGCCAGCTCACAAAATACAGATACGCAGTATTTT. It yields the protein CASSQNTDTQYF.

The chain combines TRBV27 with TRBJ2-3; D unresolved. V lost 0 bases and J 2 bases, leaving 0 bases between the germline ends. There are 12 residues in the CDR3. Germline-derived CDR1 and CDR2 are MNHEY and SMNVEV (reference sequence). The CDR3 sequence: CASSLSTDTQYF. As DNA, the CDR3 is TGTGCCAGCAGTTTATCCACAGATACGCAGTATTTT.

The chain has TRBV3-1 (or the pseudogene TRBV3-2) and TRBJ1-5; 7 bases align to TRBD1. This CDR3 spans 12 amino acids. Germline V gene data show CDR1 as LGHDT and CDR2 as YNNKEL (reference sequence). J lost 14 bases, V lost 1 base, and 5 bases had no gene match. The CDR3 is CASSQAGGRKHF. The DNA of the CDR3 is TGTGCCAGCAGCCAAGCAGGGGGACGGAAGCATTTT.

The CDR3 nucleotides read TGTGCCAGCAGTGAGGGACGGATACTTTCACCCCTCCACTTT. Protein sequence: CASSEGRILSPLHF. The V gene is TRBV2, the J gene TRBJ1-6; D possibly corresponds to TRBD1 (5 bases). The CDR3 is 14 residues long. The V gene lost 3 bases and the J gene lost 9 bases, with 12 bases spanning the gap. Germline CDR1 is SNHLY and CDR2 is FYNNEI.

This clone occurred a few times. The rearrangement joins TRBV4-2 to TRBJ2-3, with TRBD2 matching over 11 bases. J gave up 2 bases and V 3 bases, and 7 bases lay outside the gene matches. CDR1 is LGHNA, CDR2 YNFKEQ, per germline. CDR3 size: 17 residues. The CDR3 spells CASSHTSGGGLTDTQYF. Written as DNA, the CDR3 is TGTGCCAGCAGCCACACTAGCGGGGGAGGGCTCACAGATACGCAGTATTTT.

This clone occurred a few times. This rearrangement joins TRBV19 to TRBJ2-1; 11 nucleotides match TRBD2. Unmatched junction bases numbered 13, after V lost 5 bases and J lost 4 bases. CDR3 length equals 18 residues. Per germline, CDR1 LNHDA and CDR2 SQIVND (reference sequence). CDR3 in DNA: TGTGCCAGTAGTCTCCTGAATAGGCTAGCGGGAGGATACAATGAGCAGTTCTTC. It yields the protein CASSLLNRLAGGYNEQFF.

The chain joins TRBV20-1 to TRBJ2-7, with D unclear. Per germline, CDR1 DFQATT and CDR2 SNEGSKA (reference sequence). V was pared by 3 bases and J by 9 bases, with 12 bases between. The CDR3 totals 11 residues. The CDR3 DNA is TGCAGTGCTAGCCTGGAAGTCGGGCAGTACTTC. Amino acids: CSASLEVGQYF.

This clone has just one count. The genes are TRBV19 and TRBJ2-5; 11 nucleotides align to TRBD1. In germline, CDR1 is LNHDA, CDR2 SQIVND (reference sequence). V gave up 6 bases and J gave up 5 bases; unmatched junction bases: 5. The length of the CDR3 is 14 residues. The DNA for the CDR3 is TGTGCCAGTAGGGACAGGGGGCGCGGGGAGACCCAGTACTTC. It encodes CASRDRGRGETQYF.

This chain uses TRBV20-1 with TRBJ2-7, with TRBD2 matching over 9 bases. This CDR3 is 15 amino acids long. Trimming at V came to 3 bases and at J to 3 bases, leaving 9 bases not matched to a gene. Germline assignment: CDR1 DFQATT and CDR2 SNEGSKA (reference sequence). CDR3 in amino acids: CSASTSGLPLYEQYF. Here the CDR3 DNA reads TGCAGTGCTAGTACTAGCGGGCTCCCTCTCTACGAGCAGTACTTC.

This clone appeared a few times. The J gene is TRBJ2-7, the V gene TRBV4-1; TRBD2 matches 9 bases. CDR1 is MGHRA and CDR2 is YSYEKL in the germline V gene. This CDR3 has 17 residues. V lost 4 bases and J lost 2; bases outside the gene matches: 12. The CDR3 reads CASSLESGLALPYEQYF. CDR3 DNA sequence: TGCGCCAGCAGCCTAGAATCTGGACTAGCGCTCCCCTACGAGCAGTACTTC.

This clone has only one observation. The genes are TRBV28 and TRBJ2-2, with D unresolved. With 7 bases removed from V and 2 bases from J, the gap between germline ends came to 5 bases. Germline V gene data show CDR1 as MDHEN and CDR2 as SYDVKM. The CDR3 has 12 amino acids. The DNA of the CDR3 is TGTGCCAGCAATGAAAACACCGGGGAGCTGTTTTTT. It yields the protein CASNENTGELFF.

The chain is built from TRBV18 and TRBJ1-6; D not resolved. There are 15 residues in the CDR3. Trimming cost V 1 base and J 8 bases, with 12 bases left between them. Germline V CDR1 and CDR2: KGHSH, LQKENI. The CDR3 here is CASSPREGGDSPLHF. The CDR3 bases are TGTGCCAGCTCACCACGAGAAGGAGGAGATTCACCCCTCCACTTT.

The V call is TRBV6-5, the J call TRBJ2-2; TRBD2 is a possible D gene (5 bases). CDR1 is MNHEY, CDR2 SVGAGI, per germline. This CDR3 has 12 residues. Between the trimmed V and J ends, which lost 6 bases and 6 bases, there was a span of 8 bases. This chain's CDR3 is CASRLAAGELFF. The DNA of the CDR3 is TGTGCCAGCAGGCTAGCCGCCGGGGAGCTGTTTTTT.

V gene TRBV21-1 combines with J gene TRBJ2-7; the D call TRBD2 from the table was never checked on the DNA. TRBV21-1 is assigned pseudogene status. The CDR3 is 18 residues long. The CDR3 is CASSKGRLAGEWRYEQYF. The CDR3 DNA reads as TGTGCCAGCAGCAAAGGGCGGCTAGCGGGAGAGTGGCGGTACGAGCAGTACTTC.

The rearrangement uses TRBV11-3 and TRBJ2-1; tentatively, D is TRBD1 (6 bases). The germline CDR1 and CDR2 sequences are SGHNT and YENEEA. The CDR3 is 14 residues long. Trimming removed 5 bases from V and 9 bases from J, with 17 bases in between. In DNA, the CDR3 is TGTGCCAGCAGCCCAGGGGACGGGCTCGGTGAGCAGTTCTTC. This codes for CASSPGDGLGEQFF. The full variable domain, rest sourced from reference TRBV11-3 and TRBJ2-1, is EAGVVQSPRYKIIEKKQPVAFWCNPISGHNTLYWYLQNLGQGPELLIRYENEEAVDDSQLPKDRFSAERLKGVDSTLKIQPAELGDSAVYLCASSPGDGLGEQFFGPGTRLTVL.

This clone came up a few times. J is TRBJ2-2 and V is TRBV7-3, with D hard to call. Trimming removed 3 bases at V and 4 bases at J, with 15 bases between. CDR3 length: 16 amino acids. The germline gives CDR1 SGHTA, CDR2 FQGTGA. Here the CDR3 reads CASSFSPLGVTGELFF. The CDR3 DNA reads TGTGCCAGCAGCTTCTCTCCACTGGGCGTCACCGGGGAGCTGTTTTTT.

This chain joins TRBV9 and TRBJ1-2, with 7 nucleotides matching TRBD1. V dropped 4 bases and J dropped 5; count of bases not matched to a gene: 11. The length of the CDR3 is 15 residues. CDR1 and CDR2 from the germline V gene are SGDLS and YYNGEE. The DNA for the CDR3 is TGTGCCAGCAGCTTAGCGGACAGGACCGTGTATGGCTACACCTTC. It is translated as CASSLADRTVYGYTF.